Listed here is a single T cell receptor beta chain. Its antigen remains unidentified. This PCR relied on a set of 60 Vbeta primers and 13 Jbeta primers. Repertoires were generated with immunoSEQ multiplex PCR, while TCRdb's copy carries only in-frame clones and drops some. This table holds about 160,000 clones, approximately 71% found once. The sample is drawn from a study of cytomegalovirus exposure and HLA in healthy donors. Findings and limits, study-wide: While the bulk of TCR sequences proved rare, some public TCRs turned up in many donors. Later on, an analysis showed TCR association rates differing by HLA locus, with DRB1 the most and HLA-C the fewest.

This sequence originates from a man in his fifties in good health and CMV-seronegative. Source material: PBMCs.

The DNA for the CDR3 is TGTGCCAGCAGCTTTGAGGGGCCAGGGGGAACAGATACGCAGTATTTT. Protein sequence: CASSFEGPGGTDTQYF. This rearrangement joins TRBV27 to TRBJ2-3; 7 bases are a match to TRBD1. Germline V gene sequence: CDR1 MNHEY, CDR2 SMNVEV (reference sequence). Losses at the gene ends were 6 bases for V and 3 bases for J; bases not matched to a gene: 12. This CDR3 contains 16 residues.